A selection of T cell receptor beta chains follows, all from one sample in a study of shared clonotypes between healthy human individuals. The assay was immunoSEQ multiplex PCR, and TCRdb's table has in-frame clones only and misses some. The data contain around 2,000,000 clones, 85% to 95% of them singletons. What was sequenced was naive CD8+ T cells sorted from blood. Receptors originate from a man in his late teens or twenties in good health. Both conserved end residues are part of each CDR3. Fields, in order: clone size, J gene, D gene, V gene, CDR3 DNA, CDR3 protein. A D gene is named only where the DNA matches it firmly. Rows may omit the clone size; those that give it use once, few, many or a size class.

NA	TRBJ1-4	TRBD1	TRBV13	TGTGCCAGCAGCTTAAGCACAGGGGGCGCCGAGGAAAAACTGTTTTTT	CASSLSTGGAEEKLFF
NA	TRBJ2-7	NA	TRBV13	TGTGCCAGCAGCCCTCAGGAGGGGGGCGGCGAGCAGTACTTC	CASSPQEGGGEQYF
NA	TRBJ2-1	NA	TRBV29-1	TGCAGCGTCGACGCCGACAGGTTTAATGAGCAGTTCTTC	CSVDADRFNEQFF
NA	TRBJ1-3	NA	TRBV6-1	TGTGCCAGCAGTGAAGCATGGCAGATTTTCTCTCCGAACACCATATATTTT	CASSEAWQIFSPNTIYF
NA	TRBJ2-1	NA	TRBV13	TGTGCCAGCAGCTTGGGGCCTTACAATGAGCAGTTCTTC	CASSLGPYNEQFF
NA	TRBJ2-1	NA	TRBV15	TGTGCCACCTCGGGAGAACTACATTACGAGCAGTTCTTC	CATSGELHYEQFF
NA	TRBJ2-2	TRBD2	TRBV5-1	TGCGCCAGCAGCGGGGGACTAGCGGGAGATTTTACCGGGGAGCTGTTTTTT	CASSGGLAGDFTGELFF
NA	TRBJ2-7	TRBD2	TRBV6-5	TGTGCCAGCAGTTACTCGAGCCTAGCGGGGGCCTACGAGCAGTACTTC	CASSYSSLAGAYEQYF
once	TRBJ1-5	NA	TRBV6-5	TGTGCCAGCAGCCCGGATGGCAATCAGCCCCAGCATTTT	CASSPDGNQPQHF
NA	TRBJ1-2	TRBD1	TRBV12-5	TGTGCTAGTGGTTTGATCGGCGGGACAGTCTACGGCTACACCTTC	CASGLIGGTVYGYTF
NA	TRBJ2-5	TRBD2	TRBV30	TGTGCCTGGAGTGTAGGCGGGGGGTCCGAGACCCAGTACTTC	CAWSVGGGSETQYF
NA	TRBJ1-5	NA	TRBV6-1	TGTGCCAGCAGTGAAGACGGGGTACCCAATGAATATAGCAATCAGCCCCAGCATTTT	CASSEDGVPNEYSNQPQHF
NA	TRBJ2-7	TRBD2	TRBV5-1	TGCGCCAGCAGCTTTGACCCGCGGGGGGACGAGCAGTACTTC	CASSFDPRGDEQYF
once	TRBJ1-2	NA	TRBV10-3	TGTGCCATCAGTATCCGGGACGGAGTTAACTATGGCTACACCTTC	CAISIRDGVNYGYTF
NA	TRBJ2-1	TRBD2	TRBV10-1	TGCGCCAGCAGACCCGGGACTAGCGGGTGGATAACGAGTGAGCAGTTCTTC	CASRPGTSGWITSEQFF
NA	TRBJ2-7	NA	TRBV4-1	TGCGCCAGCAGCCAAGGCAGGTACGGATGGGCGGACTCCTACGAGCAGTACTTC	CASSQGRYGWADSYEQYF
NA	TRBJ2-7	TRBD2	TRBV4-3	TGCGCCAGCAGCCAAGATTGGGCTAGCGGCGCTAGGTACGAGCAGTACTTC	CASSQDWASGARYEQYF
NA	TRBJ2-1	TRBD2	TRBV19	TGTACCTTTCTAGCGGGAGTTGCTCACAATGAGCAGTTCTTC	CTFLAGVAHNEQFF
NA	TRBJ2-3	NA	TRBV11-3	TGTGCCAGCAGCTTGTGGGGCAGCACAGATACGCAGTATTTT	CASSLWGSTDTQYF
NA	TRBJ2-7	TRBD2	TRBV28	TGTGCCAGCAGTTCCCTAAGCGGGGTATTCTACGAGCAGTACTTC	CASSSLSGVFYEQYF
NA	TRBJ1-6	NA	TRBV9	TGTGCCAGCAGCGTAGGCAACGGCTATAATTCACCCCTCCACTTT	CASSVGNGYNSPLHF
NA	TRBJ2-7	NA	TRBV5-6	TGTGCCAGCAGCTTGGAGTCGGCCAGGGTCTACGAGCAGTACTTC	CASSLESARVYEQYF
NA	TRBJ1-4	NA	TRBV6-5	TGTGCCAGCGGGGCGGGGTCACGACGGGAAAAACTGTTTTTT	CASGAGSRREKLFF
NA	TRBJ1-6	NA	TRBV6-1	TGTGCCAGCGGGGAGTATAATTCACCCCTCCACTTT	CASGEYNSPLHF
NA	TRBJ1-2	TRBD1	TRBV5-1	TGCGCCAGCCAGGGGGGCGACTATGGCTACACCTTC	CASQGGDYGYTF
NA	TRBJ1-2	NA	TRBV2	TGTGCCAGCAGTGAGCCCAACTATGGCTACACCTTC	CASSEPNYGYTF
NA	TRBJ2-7	TRBD1	TRBV6-1	TGTGCCAGCCTGGATGGACAGGCTTTCTACGAGCAGTACTTC	CASLDGQAFYEQYF
NA	TRBJ2-7	NA	TRBV9	TGTGCCAGCAGCGTAGGGGGAGGACACTGGGAGCAGTACTTC	CASSVGGGHWEQYF
NA	TRBJ2-3	NA	TRBV27	TGTGCCAGCAGTTTTGGCGGGATAAGCACAGATACGCAGTATTTT	CASSFGGISTDTQYF
NA	TRBJ1-2	NA	TRBV27	TGTGCCAGCAGTTCCCTGGGGGGGGAGTATGGCTACACCTTC	CASSSLGGEYGYTF
NA	TRBJ2-5	TRBD2	TRBV13	TGTGCCAGCAGCTCTCGAGGACTAGCGGGACCGGAGACCCAGTACTTC	CASSSRGLAGPETQYF
NA	TRBJ2-1	TRBD2	TRBV7-9	TGTGCCAGCAGCTCGGCCGCTAGCGGGGGACCCAATGAGCAGTTCTTC	CASSSAASGGPNEQFF
once	TRBJ1-1	NA	TRBV2	TGTGCCAGCAGGGAATGGAGAAACACTGAAGCTTTCTTT	CASREWRNTEAFF
NA	TRBJ2-7	NA	TRBV27	TGTGCCAGCAGTATCTCAGTGAGGGCTTTGGACGAGCAGTACTTC	CASSISVRALDEQYF
NA	TRBJ2-5	NA	TRBV7-9	TGTGCCAGCAGCCTGTCGGGACCGTTCCAAGAGACCCAGTACTTC	CASSLSGPFQETQYF
NA	TRBJ2-5	TRBD1	TRBV5-6	TGTGCCAGCAGCCCAACCGGGACAGGCTATGGGGAGACCCAGTACTTC	CASSPTGTGYGETQYF
NA	TRBJ2-7	NA	TRBV30	TGTGCCTGGAGTCTAATTGGAATGACCTACGAGCAGTACTTC	CAWSLIGMTYEQYF
NA	TRBJ2-7	TRBD1	TRBV27	TGTGCCAGCAGCGTCTTACCGGGACAGGGCGACGACGAGCAGTACTTC	CASSVLPGQGDDEQYF
NA	TRBJ2-2	NA	TRBV13	TGTGCCAGCCGGGGGACAGAGAACACCGGGGAGCTGTTTTTT	CASRGTENTGELFF
NA	TRBJ2-7	NA	TRBV4-1	TGCGCCAGCCAGCCAGGGGCAGGGGGGGACGAGCAGTACTTC	CASQPGAGGDEQYF
NA	TRBJ2-5	TRBD2	TRBV4-3	TGCGCCAGCAGCCAAGATCTAGGGCTAGCGGGAGAAGAGACCCAGTACTTC	CASSQDLGLAGEETQYF
NA	TRBJ2-1	TRBD2	TRBV29-1	TGCAGCGTTGAGCCGCGGGAGCTCTACAATGAGCAGTTCTTC	CSVEPRELYNEQFF
NA	TRBJ2-7	TRBD1	TRBV18	TGTGCCAGCTCACCGACAGGGATCGAGCAGTACTTC	CASSPTGIEQYF
NA	TRBJ2-2	NA	TRBV7-9	TGTGCCAGCAGCCGCGCTTCCAGGACCGGGGAGCTGTTTTTT	CASSRASRTGELFF
NA	TRBJ2-7	NA	TRBV30	TGTGCCTGGAGTATGGTAGGCAGGGTGGTTGGCGAGCAGTACTTC	CAWSMVGRVVGEQYF
NA	TRBJ2-7	TRBD1	TRBV7-9	TGTGCCAGCAGCTTAAGTCGGGCAGGGGGCTACGAGCAGTACTTC	CASSLSRAGGYEQYF
NA	TRBJ2-3	NA	TRBV21-1	TGTGCCAGCAGCAAAGGATGGACAGATACGCAGTATTTT	CASSKGWTDTQYF
once	TRBJ2-7	NA	TRBV6-1	TGTGCCCACAGGGACGTGGGAGGGTCCTCCTACGAGCAGTACTTC	CAHRDVGGSSYEQYF
NA	TRBJ2-3	NA	TRBV6-5	TGTGCCAGCAGTTACGCCGGGACGAAAGATACGCAGTATTTT	CASSYAGTKDTQYF
NA	TRBJ2-3	NA	TRBV7-2	TGTGCCAGCAGCCTCACCCGAGCAGATACGCAGTATTTT	CASSLTRADTQYF
NA	TRBJ2-1	NA	TRBV7-2	TGTGCCAGCAGCTTACACAGGAGCCCCGAATGGAATGAGCAGTTCTTC	CASSLHRSPEWNEQFF
NA	TRBJ2-1	NA	TRBV6-5	TGTGCCAGCAGTTTCGCGCCCGCAGGGTCCTACAATGAGCAGTTCTTC	CASSFAPAGSYNEQFF
NA	TRBJ2-3	TRBD2	TRBV7-2	TGTGCCAGCAGCTACCTAGCGGGAGGATACACAGATACGCAGTATTTT	CASSYLAGGYTDTQYF
NA	TRBJ2-7	NA	TRBV5-6	TGTGCCAGCAGCTTGTTGGCCTACGAGCAGTACTTC	CASSLLAYEQYF
NA	TRBJ1-6	NA	TRBV30	TGTGCCTGCGAGGTGAGGGCGAGCTCCTATAATTCACCCCTCCACTTT	CACEVRASSYNSPLHF
NA	TRBJ1-3	NA	TRBV7-9	TGTGCCAGCAGCACGGACAGAGAGAGAAACACCATATATTTT	CASSTDRERNTIYF
NA	TRBJ2-1	NA	TRBV27	TGTGCCAGCAGTTTATTGGATGAGCAGTTCTTC	CASSLLDEQFF
NA	TRBJ1-4	TRBD1	TRBV6-1	TGTGCCAGCAGCGAACTTACCGGGACAGGGGATGAAAAACTGTTTTTT	CASSELTGTGDEKLFF
NA	TRBJ2-7	NA	TRBV10-2	TGCGCCAGCAGCCCCCCGGGGACACCGGGCGAGCAGTACTTC	CASSPPGTPGEQYF